This record looks at one TCR beta chain sequence and its context. Its specificity is not known. This entry comes from a study of T cell clonotyping in hematopoietic cell transplantation. General observations from the study: Broader posttransplant TCR repertoire diversity was predicted by graft donor and pretransplant recipient Inverse Simpson Index values. Without cell sorting, CD4 versus CD8 contributions remain unresolved. Recipient TCR diversity dropped after transplant; expanded clonotypes rose from day 30 to 180. At the given depth, recipient repertoires were over 97% de novo clonotypes.

CDR3 size: 14 residues. The ends were cut back, 5 bases at V and 3 bases at J, with 11 bases in the middle. CDR1 is SEHNR, CDR2 FQNEAQ, per germline (reference sequence). Sequencing was performed with immunoSEQ multiplex PCR; in TCRdb, only in-frame clones are kept and a portion is missing. Of about 15,000 clones listed, about 76% are singletons. This clonotype was sampled from a woman aged 60-70 years in good health. Some clones in this sample may be carry-over from other donors' samples. The chain combines TRBV7-9 with TRBJ1-5, with D tentatively TRBD1 (5 bases). Sequences were obtained from peripheral blood mononuclear cells. In DNA, the CDR3 is TGTGCCAGCAGCCCAGGGTCGGACAATCAGCCCCAGCATTTT. This gives the protein CASSPGSDNQPQHF.